These T cell receptor beta chains were read from a single sample in a study of response to subunit inactivated influenza vaccine. TCRdb reprocessed the RT-PCR reads via MiXCR and lists one record per CDR3 protein. The repertoire includes 300,000 to 350,000 distinct CDR3 sequences, 20% to 25% of them detected once, and about 10% sits in the top ten. This specimen consisted of PBMCs from blood, obtained less than 22 months after vaccination. Receptors were obtained from a man between 50 and 75 years old who received an inactivated influenza vaccine. Both conserved end residues are part of each CDR3. The D gene is left open where the match is weak. Clone sizes are given selectively: once, few, many, or a class where the clone is expanded.

TRBV7-9	TRBJ2-5	few	14	-	TGTGCCAGCAGCTTAGTGTTGGGGCAAGAGACCCAGTACTTC	CASSLVLGQETQYF
TRBV4-2	TRBJ1-1	many	15	-	TGTGCCAGCAGCCAAGATGGGACGGCAAACACTGAAGCTTTCTTT	CASSQDGTANTEAFF
TRBV25-1	TRBJ1-2	few	15	-	TGTGCCAGCACCTCAGATCGGACCGGGGCGTATGGCTACACCTTC	CASTSDRTGAYGYTF
TRBV7-2	TRBJ2-3	-	14	-	TGTGCCAGCAGCTTAGTTGTAGCTGCCGATACGCAGTATTTT	CASSLVVAADTQYF
TRBV5-6	TRBJ1-1	few	14	-	TGTGCCAGCAGCTTGGTACAGGGCCAGCGGGATGCTTTCTTT	CASSLVQGQRDAFF
TRBV12-3/TRBV12-4	TRBJ2-4	few	14	-	TGTGCCAGCAGTTTACACCAGGCCAAAAACATTCAGTACTTC	CASSLHQAKNIQYF
TRBV10-3	TRBJ2-5	few	13	TRBD1	TGTGCCATCAGCCCGGGACAGCAAGAGACCCAGTACTTC	CAISPGQQETQYF
TRBV7-9	TRBJ2-7	-	13	TRBD1	TGTGCCAGCTTGGACAGGGTGAGATACGAGCAGTACTTC	CASLDRVRYEQYF
TRBV7-8	TRBJ2-1	-	19	TRBD2	TGTGCCAGCAGCTCCCATGTGGAGCGAGCGGGGTCCTCCTACAATGAGCAGTTCTTC	CASSSHVERAGSSYNEQFF
TRBV10-3	TRBJ2-5	few	16	TRBD2	TGTGCCATCAGTGCGACTAGCGGGGGGGCCTGGGAGACCCAGTACTTC	CAISATSGGAWETQYF
TRBV5-1	TRBJ2-6	-	18	-	TGCGCCAGCAGGACATCAGCGGCTCCATCCTCTGGGGCCAACGTCCTGACTTTC	CASRTSAAPSSGANVLTF
TRBV19	TRBJ2-5	many	14	-	TGTGCCAGTAGTACTCGGAGCCTCGGGGAGACCCAGTACTTC	CASSTRSLGETQYF
TRBV5-5	TRBJ2-3	-	17	TRBD2	TGTGCCAGCAGCTTGGGTCTCCGCCTAGCGGGCACAGATACGCAGTATTTT	CASSLGLRLAGTDTQYF
TRBV18	TRBJ1-3	-	13	-	TGTGCCAGCTCACCGGGACAAGAAAACACCATATATTTT	CASSPGQENTIYF
TRBV7-2	TRBJ1-1	many	12	-	TGTGCCAGCAGCTTAGATGGGGCTGGAGCTTTCTTT	CASSLDGAGAFF
TRBV20-1	TRBJ2-3	-	18	-	TGCAGTGCTCCCCAGAACGCGGCTGCTTTATCTAGCACAGATACGCAGTATTTT	CSAPQNAAALSSTDTQYF
TRBV5-5	TRBJ1-4	-	15	TRBD1	TGTGCCAGCAGCCAAACAGGGGGGCTTGGTGGAAAACTGTTTTTT	CASSQTGGLGGKLFF
TRBV12-3/TRBV12-4	TRBJ2-1	-	15	-	TGTGCCAGCAGGTTACAGGGGACTGACTACAATGAGCAGTTCTTC	CASRLQGTDYNEQFF
TRBV29-1	TRBJ2-3	few	12	-	TGCAGCGCCCGGGACCACGCGAATACGCAGTATTTT	CSARDHANTQYF
TRBV20-1	TRBJ1-1	-	16	-	TGCAGTGCTAAAATTCCGGGGCGTGCTTCGAACACTGAAGCTTTCTTT	CSAKIPGRASNTEAFF
TRBV7-2	TRBJ2-5	few	12	-	TGTGCCAGCAGCCCGGTGGGTGGGACCCAGTACTTC	CASSPVGGTQYF
TRBV7-9	TRBJ1-1	-	12	-	TGTGCCAGCAGCTTCGGGCTCACTGAAGCTTTCTTT	CASSFGLTEAFF
TRBV12-3/TRBV12-4	TRBJ2-1	-	14	-	TGTGCCAGCAGTTTAGGACGGCAGGACAATGAGCAGTTCTTC	CASSLGRQDNEQFF
TRBV19	TRBJ1-5	-	13	-	TGTGCCAGTAGTGTTGCGGGTAATCAGCCCCAGCATTTT	CASSVAGNQPQHF
TRBV3-1	TRBJ2-1	many	13	TRBD1	TGTGCCAGCAGCTTCGGACAGGGGAATGAGCAGTTCTTC	CASSFGQGNEQFF
TRBV20-1	TRBJ1-1	-	13	-	TGCAGTGCTATCAGGACCATGAACACTGAAGCTTTCTTT	CSAIRTMNTEAFF
TRBV5-1	TRBJ2-1	few	13	-	TGCGCCAGCAGCCCTCCCCAGGGGGGTGAGCAGTTCTTC	CASSPPQGGEQFF